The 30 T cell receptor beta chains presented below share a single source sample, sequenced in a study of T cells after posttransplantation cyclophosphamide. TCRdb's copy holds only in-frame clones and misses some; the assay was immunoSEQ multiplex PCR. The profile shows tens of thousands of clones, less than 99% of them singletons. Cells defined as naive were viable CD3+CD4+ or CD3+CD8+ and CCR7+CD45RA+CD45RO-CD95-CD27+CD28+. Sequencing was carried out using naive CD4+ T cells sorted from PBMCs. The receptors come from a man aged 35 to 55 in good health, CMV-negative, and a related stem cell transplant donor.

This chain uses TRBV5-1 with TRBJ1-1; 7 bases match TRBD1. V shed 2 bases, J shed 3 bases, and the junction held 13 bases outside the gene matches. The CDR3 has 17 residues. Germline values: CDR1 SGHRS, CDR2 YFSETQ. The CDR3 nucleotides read TGCGCCAGCAGCTTACAGGGGCTATCCCGCTTAGACACTGAAGCTTTCTTT. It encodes CASSLQGLSRLDTEAFF.

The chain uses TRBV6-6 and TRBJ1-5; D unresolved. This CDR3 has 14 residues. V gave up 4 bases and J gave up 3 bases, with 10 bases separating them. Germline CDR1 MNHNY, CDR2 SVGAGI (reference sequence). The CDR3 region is CASSSASINQPQHF. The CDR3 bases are TGTGCCAGCAGTTCCGCTAGCATCAATCAGCCCCAGCATTTT.

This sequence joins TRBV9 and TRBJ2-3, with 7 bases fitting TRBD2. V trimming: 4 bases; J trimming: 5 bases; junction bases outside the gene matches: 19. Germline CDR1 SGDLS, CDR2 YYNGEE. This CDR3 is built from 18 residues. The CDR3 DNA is TGTGCCAGCAGCTCCCCCCGGACTGGCGGGAGCGTTCGAGATACGCAGTATTTT. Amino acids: CASSSPRTGGSVRDTQYF.

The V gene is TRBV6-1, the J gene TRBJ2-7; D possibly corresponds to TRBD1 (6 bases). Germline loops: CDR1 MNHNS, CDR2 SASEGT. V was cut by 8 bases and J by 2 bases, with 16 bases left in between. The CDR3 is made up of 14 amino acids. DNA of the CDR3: TGTGCCAGCTATCGAACAGGGAGAACCTACGAGCAGTACTTC. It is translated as CASYRTGRTYEQYF.

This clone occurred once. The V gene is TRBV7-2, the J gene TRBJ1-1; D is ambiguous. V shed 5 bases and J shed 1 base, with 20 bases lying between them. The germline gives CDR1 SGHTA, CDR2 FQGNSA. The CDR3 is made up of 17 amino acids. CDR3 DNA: TGTGCCAGCAGCCTACGGGTGGGTCGAGCACCGAACACTGAAGCTTTCTTT. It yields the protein CASSLRVGRAPNTEAFF. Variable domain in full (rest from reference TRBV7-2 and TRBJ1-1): GAGVSQSPSNKVTEKGKDVELRCDPISGHTALYWYRQSLGQGLEFLIYFQGNSAPDKSGLPSDRFSAERTGGSVSTLTIQRTQQEDSAVYLCASSLRVGRAPNTEAFFGQGTRLTVV.

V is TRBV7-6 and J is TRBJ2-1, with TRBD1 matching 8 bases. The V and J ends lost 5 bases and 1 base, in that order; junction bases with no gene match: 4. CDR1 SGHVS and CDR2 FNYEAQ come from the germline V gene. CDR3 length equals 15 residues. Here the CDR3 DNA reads TGTGCCAGCAGCCCCCGGACAGGGTCCTACAATGAGCAGTTCTTC. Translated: CASSPRTGSYNEQFF.

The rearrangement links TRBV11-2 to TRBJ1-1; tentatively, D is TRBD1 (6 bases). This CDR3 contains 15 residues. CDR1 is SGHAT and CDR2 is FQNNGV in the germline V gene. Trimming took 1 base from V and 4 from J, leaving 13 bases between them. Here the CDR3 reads CASSLVTGLGTEAFF. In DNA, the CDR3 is TGTGCCAGCAGCTTAGTTACAGGGTTGGGCACTGAAGCTTTCTTT.

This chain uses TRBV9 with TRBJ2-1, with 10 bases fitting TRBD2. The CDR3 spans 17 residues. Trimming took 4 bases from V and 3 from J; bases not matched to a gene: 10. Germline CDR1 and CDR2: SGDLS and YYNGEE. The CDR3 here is CASSFRLAGADYNEQFF. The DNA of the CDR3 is TGTGCCAGCAGCTTTAGGCTAGCGGGAGCGGACTACAATGAGCAGTTCTTC.

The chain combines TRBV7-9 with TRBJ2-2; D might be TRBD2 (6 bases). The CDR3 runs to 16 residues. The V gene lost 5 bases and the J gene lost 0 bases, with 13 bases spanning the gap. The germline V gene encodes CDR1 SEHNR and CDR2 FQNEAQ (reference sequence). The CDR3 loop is CASSRLGLSNTGELFF. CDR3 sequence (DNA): TGTGCCAGCAGCCGACTGGGACTCTCGAACACCGGGGAGCTGTTTTTT.

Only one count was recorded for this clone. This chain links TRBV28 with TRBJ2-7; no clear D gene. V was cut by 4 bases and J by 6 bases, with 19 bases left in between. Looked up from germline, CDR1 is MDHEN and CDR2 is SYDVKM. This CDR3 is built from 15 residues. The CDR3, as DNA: TGTGCCAGCAGTTCCTCCGCCGGGTACCTTCTCGAGCAGTACTTC. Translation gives CASSSSAGYLLEQYF.

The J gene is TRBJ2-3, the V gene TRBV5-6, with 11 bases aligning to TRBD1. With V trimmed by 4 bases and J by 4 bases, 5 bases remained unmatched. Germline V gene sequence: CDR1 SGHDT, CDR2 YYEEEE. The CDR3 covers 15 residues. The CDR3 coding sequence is TGTGCCAGCAGCCGGGACAGGGGGAATTCAGATACGCAGTATTTT. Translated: CASSRDRGNSDTQYF.

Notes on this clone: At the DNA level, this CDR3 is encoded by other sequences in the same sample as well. This CDR3 is CASSLSGRGSYGYTF. CDR3 nucleotide sequence: TGTGCCAGCAGTTTATCGGGGCGGGGGAGCTATGGCTACACCTTC. The chain has TRBV27 and TRBJ1-2, with D tentatively TRBD1 (5 bases). Trimming removed 0 bases from V and 4 bases from J, with 12 bases in between. The CDR3 consists of 15 residues. Germline V CDR1 and CDR2: MNHEY, SMNVEV (reference sequence).

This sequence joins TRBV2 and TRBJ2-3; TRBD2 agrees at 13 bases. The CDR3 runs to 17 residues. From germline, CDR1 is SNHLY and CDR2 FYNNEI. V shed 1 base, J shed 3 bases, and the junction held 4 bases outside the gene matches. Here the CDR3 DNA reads TGTGCCAGCAGTGAAGAATGGACTAGCGGGAGAACAGATACGCAGTATTTT. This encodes CASSEEWTSGRTDTQYF.

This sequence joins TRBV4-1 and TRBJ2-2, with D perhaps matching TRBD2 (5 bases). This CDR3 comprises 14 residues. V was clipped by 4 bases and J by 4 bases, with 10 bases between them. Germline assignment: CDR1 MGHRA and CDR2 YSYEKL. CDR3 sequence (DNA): TGCGCCAGCAGCCTAACTAGGGTCACCGGGGAGCTGTTTTTT. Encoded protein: CASSLTRVTGELFF.

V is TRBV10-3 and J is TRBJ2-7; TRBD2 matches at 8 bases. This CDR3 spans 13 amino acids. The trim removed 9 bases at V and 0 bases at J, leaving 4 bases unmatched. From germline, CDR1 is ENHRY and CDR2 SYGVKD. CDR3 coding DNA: TGTGCCATTCAAAGCGGGAGCTCCTACGAGCAGTACTTC. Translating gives CAIQSGSSYEQYF.

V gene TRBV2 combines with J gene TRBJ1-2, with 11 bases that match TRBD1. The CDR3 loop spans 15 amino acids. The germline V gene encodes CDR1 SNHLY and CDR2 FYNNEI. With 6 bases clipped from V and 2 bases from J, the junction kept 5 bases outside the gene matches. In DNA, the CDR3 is TGTGCCAGCAGGGGGACAGGGGGTTTCAACTATGGCTACACCTTC. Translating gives CASRGTGGFNYGYTF.

The chain's CDR3 is CASSTGTSAYNEQFF. DNA for the CDR3: TGTGCCAGTAGCACCGGGACTAGCGCCTACAATGAGCAGTTCTTC. This sequence joins TRBV19 and TRBJ2-1; TRBD2 matches 10 bases. This CDR3 spans 15 amino acids. The germline gives CDR1 LNHDA, CDR2 SQIVND (reference sequence). Trimming at V came to 6 bases and at J to 2 bases, leaving 4 bases not matched to a gene.

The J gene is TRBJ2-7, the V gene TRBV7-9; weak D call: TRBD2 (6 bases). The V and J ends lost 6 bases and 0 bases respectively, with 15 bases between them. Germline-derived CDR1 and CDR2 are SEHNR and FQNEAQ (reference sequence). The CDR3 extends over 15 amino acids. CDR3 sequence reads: CASRGGWENSYEQYF. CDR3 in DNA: TGTGCCAGCAGGGGGGGTTGGGAGAACTCCTACGAGCAGTACTTC.

This chain's CDR3 is CASTNLYEQYF. Here the CDR3 DNA reads TGTGCCAGCACTAACCTGTACGAGCAGTACTTC. The chain uses TRBV6-6 and TRBJ2-7; no definite D call. V lost 7 bases to trimming and J lost 4 bases, with 8 bases between them. Germline V CDR1 and CDR2: MNHNY, SVGAGI (reference sequence). There are 11 residues in the CDR3.

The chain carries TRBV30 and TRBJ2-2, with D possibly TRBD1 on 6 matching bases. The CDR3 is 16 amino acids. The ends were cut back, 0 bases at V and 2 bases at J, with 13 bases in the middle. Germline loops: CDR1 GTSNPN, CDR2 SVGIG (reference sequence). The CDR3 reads CAWSVFDRPNTGELFF. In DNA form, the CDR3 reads TGTGCCTGGAGTGTATTCGACAGGCCAAACACCGGGGAGCTGTTTTTT. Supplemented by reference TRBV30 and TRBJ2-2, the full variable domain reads SQTIHQWPATLVQPVGSPLSLECTVEGTSNPNLYWYRQAAGRGLQLLFYSVGIGQISSEVPQNLSASRPQDRQFILSSKKLLLSDSGFYLCAWSVFDRPNTGELFFGEGSRLTVL.

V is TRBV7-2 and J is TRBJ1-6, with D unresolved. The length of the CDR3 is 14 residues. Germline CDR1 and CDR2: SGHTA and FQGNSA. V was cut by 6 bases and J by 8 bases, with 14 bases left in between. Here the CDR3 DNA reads TGTGCCAGCAGAGTGGCAAGGAGGGATTCACCCCTCCACTTT. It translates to CASRVARRDSPLHF.

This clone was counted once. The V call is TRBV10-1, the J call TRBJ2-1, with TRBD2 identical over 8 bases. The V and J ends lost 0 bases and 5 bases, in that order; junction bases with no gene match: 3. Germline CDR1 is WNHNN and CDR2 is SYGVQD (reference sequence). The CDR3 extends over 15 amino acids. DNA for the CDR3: TGCGCCAGCAGTGAGTCCCTAGCGGGTAACAATGAGCAGTTCTTC. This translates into CASSESLAGNNEQFF.

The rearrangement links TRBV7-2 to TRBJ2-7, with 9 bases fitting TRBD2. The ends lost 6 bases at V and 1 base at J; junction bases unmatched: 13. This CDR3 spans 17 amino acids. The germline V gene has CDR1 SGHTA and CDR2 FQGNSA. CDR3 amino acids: CASSHHIASGVSYEQYF. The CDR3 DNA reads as TGTGCCAGCAGTCATCACATTGCTAGCGGGGTATCCTACGAGCAGTACTTC.

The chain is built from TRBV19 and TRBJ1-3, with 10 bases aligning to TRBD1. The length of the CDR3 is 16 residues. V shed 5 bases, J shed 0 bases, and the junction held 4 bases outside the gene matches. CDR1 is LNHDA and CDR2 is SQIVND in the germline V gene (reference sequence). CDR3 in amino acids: CASSLGTGDSGNTIYF. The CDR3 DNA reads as TGTGCCAGTAGTCTCGGGACAGGGGACTCTGGAAACACCATATATTTT. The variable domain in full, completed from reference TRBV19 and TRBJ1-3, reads DGGITQSPKYLFRKEGQNVTLSCEQNLNHDAMYWYRQDPGQGLRLIYYSQIVNDFQKGDIAEGYSVSREKKESFPLTVTSAQKNPTAFYLCASSLGTGDSGNTIYFGEGSWLTVV.

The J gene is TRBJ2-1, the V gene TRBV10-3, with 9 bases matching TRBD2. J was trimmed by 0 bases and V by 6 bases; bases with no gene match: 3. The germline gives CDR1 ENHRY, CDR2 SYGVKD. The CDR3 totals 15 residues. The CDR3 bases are TGTGCCATCAGGTTAGCGGGGGACTCCTACAATGAGCAGTTCTTC. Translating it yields CAIRLAGDSYNEQFF.

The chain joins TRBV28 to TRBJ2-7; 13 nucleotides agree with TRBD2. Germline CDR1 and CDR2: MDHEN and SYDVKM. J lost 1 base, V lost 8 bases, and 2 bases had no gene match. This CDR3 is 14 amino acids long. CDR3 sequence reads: CASGTSGNSYEQYF. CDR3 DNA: TGTGCCAGCGGGACTAGCGGGAATTCCTACGAGCAGTACTTC.

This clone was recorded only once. The CDR3 spells CAWSGDSYNEQFF. CDR3 DNA sequence: TGTGCCTGGAGTGGAGACTCCTACAATGAGCAGTTCTTC. The chain is built from TRBV30 and TRBJ2-1; D unresolved. Between the trimmed V and J ends, which lost 1 base and 0 bases, there was a span of 4 bases. Per germline, CDR1 GTSNPN and CDR2 SVGIG (reference sequence). The CDR3 is 13 residues long.

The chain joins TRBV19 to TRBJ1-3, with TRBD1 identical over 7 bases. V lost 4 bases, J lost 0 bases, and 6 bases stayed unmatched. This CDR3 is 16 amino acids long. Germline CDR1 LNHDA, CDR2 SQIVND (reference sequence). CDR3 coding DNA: TGTGCCAGTAGTAGACAGGGAGAGGCCTCTGGAAACACCATATATTTT. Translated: CASSRQGEASGNTIYF.

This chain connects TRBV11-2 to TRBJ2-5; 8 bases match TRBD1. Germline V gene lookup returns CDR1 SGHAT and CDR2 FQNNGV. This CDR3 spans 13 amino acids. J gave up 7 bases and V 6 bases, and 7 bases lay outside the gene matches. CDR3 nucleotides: TGTGCCAGCAGTCCGGGACAGGAGGGGACCCAGTACTTC. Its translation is CASSPGQEGTQYF.

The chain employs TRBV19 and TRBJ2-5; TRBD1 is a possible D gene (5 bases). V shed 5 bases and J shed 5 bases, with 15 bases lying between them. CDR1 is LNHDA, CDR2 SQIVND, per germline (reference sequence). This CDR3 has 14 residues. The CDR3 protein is CASSPSDSPETQYF. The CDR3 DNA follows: TGTGCCAGTAGTCCATCAGACAGCCCGGAGACCCAGTACTTC.